This T cell receptor beta chain was retrieved from a study of T cells in Graves' hyperthyroidism and ophthalmopathy. Study results and caveats: By a 13 V-J model, ophthalmopathy was set apart from stable hyperthyroidism. Blood also carried most thyroid clonotypes expanded above 0.001.

This clonotype was seen ten or more times. Antigen specificity is unknown. From RNA transcripts, TCR beta CDR3 regions were amplified. HTBI primers were the set used in a first-round RT-PCR of the TCR CDR3. TCRdb recomputed calls from the multiplex PCR reads with MiXCR, one row per CDR3 protein. The table has hundreds of thousands of distinct CDR3 sequences, roughly 19% seen once. The CDR3 runs to 14 residues. Germline-derived CDR1 and CDR2 are LGHDT and YNNKEL (reference sequence). V lost 0 bases and J 1 base, leaving 7 bases between the germline ends. Patients aged 18 to 65 had newly diagnosed hyperthyroidism lasting under 2 months. Clinicians diagnosed patients from clinical symptoms, serum thyroxine and TRAb, thyroid ultrasound and orbital computed tomography.

The chain couples TRBV3-1 to TRBJ2-7; D uncertain. This clonotype was sampled from a woman between 18 and 30 years old with Graves' hyperthyroidism. The sequenced material came from blood. The CDR3 DNA follows: TGTGCCAGCAGCCAAGATAGGCAGTCCTACGAGCAGTACTTC. Residues: CASSQDRQSYEQYF.